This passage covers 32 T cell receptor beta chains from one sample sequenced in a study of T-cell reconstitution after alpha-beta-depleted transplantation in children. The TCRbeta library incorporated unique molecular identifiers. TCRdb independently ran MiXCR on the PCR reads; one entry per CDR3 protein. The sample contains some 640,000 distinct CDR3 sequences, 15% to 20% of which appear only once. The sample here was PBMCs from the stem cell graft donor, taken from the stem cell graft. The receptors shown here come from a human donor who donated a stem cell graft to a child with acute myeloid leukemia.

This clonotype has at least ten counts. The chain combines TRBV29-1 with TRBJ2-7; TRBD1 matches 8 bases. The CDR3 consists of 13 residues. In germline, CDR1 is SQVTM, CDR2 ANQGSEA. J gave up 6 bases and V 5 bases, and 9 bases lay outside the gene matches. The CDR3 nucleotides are TGCAGCGTTAGCAGGACAGGGAGTCGCGAGCAGTACTTC. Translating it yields CSVSRTGSREQYF.

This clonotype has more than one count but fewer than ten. CDR3 region: CASSLVSSGGELFF. The CDR3 DNA follows: TGCGCCAGCAGCTTGGTCTCCAGCGGCGGGGAGCTGTTTTTT. The genes are TRBV5-1 and TRBJ2-2, with D maybe TRBD2 (5 bases). CDR3 length: 14 residues. Germline V gene data show CDR1 as SGHRS and CDR2 as YFSETQ. V lost 0 bases, J lost 7 bases, and 10 bases lay in between.

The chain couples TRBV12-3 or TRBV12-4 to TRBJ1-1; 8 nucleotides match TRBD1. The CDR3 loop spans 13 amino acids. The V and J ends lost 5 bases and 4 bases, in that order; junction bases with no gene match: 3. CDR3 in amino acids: CASSGQGGTEAFF. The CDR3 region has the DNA TGTGCCAGCAGTGGACAGGGTGGCACTGAAGCTTTCTTT.

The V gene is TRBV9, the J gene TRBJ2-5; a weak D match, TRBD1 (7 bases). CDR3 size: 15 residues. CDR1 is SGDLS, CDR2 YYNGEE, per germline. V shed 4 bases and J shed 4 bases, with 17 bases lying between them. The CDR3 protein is CASSPGDSGGETQYF. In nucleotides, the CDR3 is TGTGCCAGCAGCCCGGGGGACAGCGGAGGAGAGACCCAGTACTTC.

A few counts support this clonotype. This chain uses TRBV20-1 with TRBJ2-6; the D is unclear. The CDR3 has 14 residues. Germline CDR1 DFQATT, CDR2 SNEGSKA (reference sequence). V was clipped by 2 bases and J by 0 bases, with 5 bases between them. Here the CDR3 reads CSARSVSGANVLTF. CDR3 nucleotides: TGCAGTGCTAGAAGTGTCTCTGGGGCCAACGTCCTGACTTTC.

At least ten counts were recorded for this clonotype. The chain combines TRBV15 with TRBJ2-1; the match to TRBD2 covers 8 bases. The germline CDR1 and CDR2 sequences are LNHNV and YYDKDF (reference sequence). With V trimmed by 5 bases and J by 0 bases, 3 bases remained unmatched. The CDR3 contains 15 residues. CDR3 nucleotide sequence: TGTGCCACCAGCTTCGGGGGGGCCTCCTACAATGAGCAGTTCTTC. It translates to CATSFGGASYNEQFF.

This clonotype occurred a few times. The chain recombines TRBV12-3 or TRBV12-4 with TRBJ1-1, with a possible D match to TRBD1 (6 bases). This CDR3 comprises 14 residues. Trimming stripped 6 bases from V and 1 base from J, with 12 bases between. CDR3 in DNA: TGTGCCAGCAGGGAACTACAGGGGAACACTGAAGCTTTCTTT. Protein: CASRELQGNTEAFF.

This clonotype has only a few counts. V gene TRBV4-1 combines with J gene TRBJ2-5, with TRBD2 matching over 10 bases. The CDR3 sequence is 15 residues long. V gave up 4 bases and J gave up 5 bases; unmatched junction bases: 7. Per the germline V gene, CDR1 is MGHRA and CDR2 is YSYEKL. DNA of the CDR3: TGCGCCAGCAGCCGAGGACTAGCGGACGGGGAGACCCAGTACTTC. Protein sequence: CASSRGLADGETQYF.

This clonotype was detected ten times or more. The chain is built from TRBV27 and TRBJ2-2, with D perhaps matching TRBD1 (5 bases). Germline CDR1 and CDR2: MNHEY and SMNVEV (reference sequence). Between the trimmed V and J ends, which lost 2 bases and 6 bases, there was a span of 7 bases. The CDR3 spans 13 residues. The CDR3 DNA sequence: TGTGCCAGCAGTTTAAGGGGCTCCGGGGAGCTGTTTTTT. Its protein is CASSLRGSGELFF.

CDR3 amino acids: CASSRRGGGISTDTQYF. CDR3 sequence (DNA): TGTGCCAGCAGCCGACGCGGGGGGGGTATTAGCACAGATACGCAGTATTTT. This rearrangement joins TRBV4-2 to TRBJ2-3; 9 nucleotides align to TRBD2. This CDR3 is built from 17 residues. V shed 4 bases, J shed 0 bases, and the junction held 8 bases outside the gene matches. CDR1 and CDR2 (germline): LGHNA, YNFKEQ.

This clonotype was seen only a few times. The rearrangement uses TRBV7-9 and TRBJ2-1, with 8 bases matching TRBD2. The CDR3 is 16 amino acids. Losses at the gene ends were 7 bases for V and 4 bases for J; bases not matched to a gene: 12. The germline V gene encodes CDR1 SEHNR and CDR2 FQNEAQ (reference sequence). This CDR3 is CASTMANGGVYNEQFF. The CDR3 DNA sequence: TGTGCCAGCACTATGGCCAACGGGGGGGTTTACAATGAGCAGTTCTTC.

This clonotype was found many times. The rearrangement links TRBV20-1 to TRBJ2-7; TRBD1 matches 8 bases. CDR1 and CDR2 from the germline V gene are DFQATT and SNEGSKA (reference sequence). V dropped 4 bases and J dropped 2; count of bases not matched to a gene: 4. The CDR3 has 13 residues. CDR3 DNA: TGCAGTGCTACCTTGGACAGGGCCTACGAGCAGTACGTC. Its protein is CSATLDRAYEQYV.

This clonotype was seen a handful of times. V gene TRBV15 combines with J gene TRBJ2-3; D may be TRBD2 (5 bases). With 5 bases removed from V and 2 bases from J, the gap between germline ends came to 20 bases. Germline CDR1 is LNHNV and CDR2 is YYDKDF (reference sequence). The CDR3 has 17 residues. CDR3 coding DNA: TGTGCCACCAGCGCGGGTAAGCGGAACGTTGTCACAGATACGCAGTATTTT. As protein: CATSAGKRNVVTDTQYF.

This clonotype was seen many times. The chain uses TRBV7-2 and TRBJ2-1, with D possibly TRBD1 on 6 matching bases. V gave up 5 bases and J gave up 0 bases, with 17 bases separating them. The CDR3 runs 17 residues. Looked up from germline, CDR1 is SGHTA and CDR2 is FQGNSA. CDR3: CASSPGVIYSSYNEQFF. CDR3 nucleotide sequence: TGTGCCAGCAGCCCAGGGGTTATCTATAGCTCCTACAATGAGCAGTTCTTC.

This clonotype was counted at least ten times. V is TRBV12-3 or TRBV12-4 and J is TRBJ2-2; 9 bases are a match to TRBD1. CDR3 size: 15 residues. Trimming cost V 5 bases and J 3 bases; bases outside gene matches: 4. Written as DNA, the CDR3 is TGTGCCAGCAGTCCCCGGGACAGGGACACCGGGGAGCTGTTTTTT. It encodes CASSPRDRDTGELFF.

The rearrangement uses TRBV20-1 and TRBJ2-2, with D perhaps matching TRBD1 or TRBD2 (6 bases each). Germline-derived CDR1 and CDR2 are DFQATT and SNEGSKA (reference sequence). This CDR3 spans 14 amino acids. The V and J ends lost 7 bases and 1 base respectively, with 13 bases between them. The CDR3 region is CSVEGGGNTGELFF. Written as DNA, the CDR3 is TGCAGTGTTGAGGGGGGCGGGAACACCGGGGAGCTGTTTTTT.

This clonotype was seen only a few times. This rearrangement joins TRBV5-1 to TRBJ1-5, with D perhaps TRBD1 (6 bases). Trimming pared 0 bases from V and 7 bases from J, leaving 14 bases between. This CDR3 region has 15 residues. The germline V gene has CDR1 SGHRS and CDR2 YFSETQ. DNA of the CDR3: TGCGCCAGCAGCTTGGATTCTACAGGGAACCAGCCCCAGCATTTT. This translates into CASSLDSTGNQPQHF.

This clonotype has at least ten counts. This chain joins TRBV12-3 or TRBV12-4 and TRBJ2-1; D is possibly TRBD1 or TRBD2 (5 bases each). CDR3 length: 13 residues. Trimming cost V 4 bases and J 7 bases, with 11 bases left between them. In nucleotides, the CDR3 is TGTGCCAGCAGTTGGGGGACGACAAATGAGCAGTTCTTC. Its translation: CASSWGTTNEQFF.

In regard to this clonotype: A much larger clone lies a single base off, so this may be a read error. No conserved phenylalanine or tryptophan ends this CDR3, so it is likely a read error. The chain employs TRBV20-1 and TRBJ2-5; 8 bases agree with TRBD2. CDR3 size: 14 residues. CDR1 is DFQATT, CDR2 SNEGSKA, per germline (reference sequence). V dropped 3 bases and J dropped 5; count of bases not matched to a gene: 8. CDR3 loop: CSARTGGAWETQYI. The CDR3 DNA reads TGCAGTGCTAGGACGGGGGGGGCGTGGGAGACCCAGTACATC.

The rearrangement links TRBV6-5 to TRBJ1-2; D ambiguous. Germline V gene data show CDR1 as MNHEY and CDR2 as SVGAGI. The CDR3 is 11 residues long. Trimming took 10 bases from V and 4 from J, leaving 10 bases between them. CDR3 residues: CATGRSYGYTF. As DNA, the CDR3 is TGTGCCACCGGGAGGTCCTATGGCTACACCTTC.

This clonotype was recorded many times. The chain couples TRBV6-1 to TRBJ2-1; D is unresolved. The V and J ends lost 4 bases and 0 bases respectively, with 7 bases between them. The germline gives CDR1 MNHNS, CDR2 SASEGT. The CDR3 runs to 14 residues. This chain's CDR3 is CASSVAGSYNEQFF. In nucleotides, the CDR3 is TGTGCCAGCAGTGTTGCCGGCTCCTACAATGAGCAGTTCTTC.

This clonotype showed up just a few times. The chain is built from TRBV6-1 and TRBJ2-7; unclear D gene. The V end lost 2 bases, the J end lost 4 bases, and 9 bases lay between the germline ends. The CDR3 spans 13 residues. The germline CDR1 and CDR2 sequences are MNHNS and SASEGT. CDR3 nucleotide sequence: TGTGCCAGCAGTGAAACTGAAGGGTACGAGCAGTACGTC. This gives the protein CASSETEGYEQYV.

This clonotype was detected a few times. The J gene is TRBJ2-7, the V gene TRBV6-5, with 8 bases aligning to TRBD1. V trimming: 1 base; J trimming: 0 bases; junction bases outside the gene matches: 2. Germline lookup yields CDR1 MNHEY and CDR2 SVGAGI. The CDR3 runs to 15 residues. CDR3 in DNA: TGTGCCAGCAGTTACTTCACAGGGGGCTCCTACGAGCAGTACTTC. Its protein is CASSYFTGGSYEQYF.

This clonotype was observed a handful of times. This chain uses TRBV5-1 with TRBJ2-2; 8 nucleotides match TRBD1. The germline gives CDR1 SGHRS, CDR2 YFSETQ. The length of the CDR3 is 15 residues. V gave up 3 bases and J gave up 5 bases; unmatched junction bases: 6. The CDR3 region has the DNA TGCGCCAGCAGCTCGACAGGGGAAGGGACCGGGGAGCTGTTTTTT. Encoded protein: CASSSTGEGTGELFF.

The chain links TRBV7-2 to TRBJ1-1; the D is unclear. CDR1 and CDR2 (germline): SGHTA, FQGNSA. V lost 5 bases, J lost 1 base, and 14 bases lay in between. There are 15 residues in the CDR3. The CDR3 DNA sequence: TGTGCCAGCAGCCTACACGTGGCGGGGAACACTGAAGCTTTCTTT. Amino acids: CASSLHVAGNTEAFF.

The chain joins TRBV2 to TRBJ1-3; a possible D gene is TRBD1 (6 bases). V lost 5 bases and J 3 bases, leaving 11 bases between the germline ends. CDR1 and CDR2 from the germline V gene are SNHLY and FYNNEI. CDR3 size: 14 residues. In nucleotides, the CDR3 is TGTGCCAGCAGTTTTACAGGGTTTGGAAACACCATATATTTT. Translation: CASSFTGFGNTIYF.

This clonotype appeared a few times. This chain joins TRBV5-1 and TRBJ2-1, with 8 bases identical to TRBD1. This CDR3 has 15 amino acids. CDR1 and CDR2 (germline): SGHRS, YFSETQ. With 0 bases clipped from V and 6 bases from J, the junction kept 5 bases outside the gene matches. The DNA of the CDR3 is TGCGCCAGCAGCTTGGGTCAGGGGGCGGTCAATGAGCAGTTCTTC. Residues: CASSLGQGAVNEQFF.

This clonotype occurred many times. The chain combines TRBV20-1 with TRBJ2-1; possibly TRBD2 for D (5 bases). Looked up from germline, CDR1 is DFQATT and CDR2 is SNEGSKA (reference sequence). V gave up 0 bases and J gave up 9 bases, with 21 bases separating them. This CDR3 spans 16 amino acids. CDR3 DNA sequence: TGCAGTGCTAGAGAGAATAACCTAGCTGGGTCTGGTGAGCAGTTCTTC. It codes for CSARENNLAGSGEQFF.

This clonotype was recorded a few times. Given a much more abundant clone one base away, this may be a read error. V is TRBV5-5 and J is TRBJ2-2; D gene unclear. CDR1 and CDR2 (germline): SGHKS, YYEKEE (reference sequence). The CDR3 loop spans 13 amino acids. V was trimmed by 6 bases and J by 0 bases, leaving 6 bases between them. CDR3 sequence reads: CASTLTNTGELFF. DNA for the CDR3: TGTGCCAGCACCTTAACGAACACCGGGGAGCTGTTTTTT.

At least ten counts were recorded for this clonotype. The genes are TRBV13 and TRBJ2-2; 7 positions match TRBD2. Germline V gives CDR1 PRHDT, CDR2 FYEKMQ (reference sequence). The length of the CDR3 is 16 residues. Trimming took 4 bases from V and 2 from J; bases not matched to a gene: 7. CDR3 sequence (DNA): TGTGCCAGCAGCTCCCGACTAGCTCTAAACACCGGGGAGCTGTTTTTT. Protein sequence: CASSSRLALNTGELFF. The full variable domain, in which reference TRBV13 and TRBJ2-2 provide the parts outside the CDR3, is AAGVIQSPRHLIKEKRETATLKCYPIPRHDTVYWYQQGPGQDPQFLISFYEKMQSDKGSIPDRFSAQQFSDYHSELNMSSLELGDSALYFCASSSRLALNTGELFFGEGSRLTVL.

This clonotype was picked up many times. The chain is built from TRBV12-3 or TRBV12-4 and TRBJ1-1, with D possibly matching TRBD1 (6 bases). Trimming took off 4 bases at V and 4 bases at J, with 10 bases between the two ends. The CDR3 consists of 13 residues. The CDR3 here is CASSYPDSTEAFF. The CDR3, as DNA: TGTGCCAGCAGTTATCCGGACAGCACTGAAGCTTTCTTT.

CDR3 sequence (DNA): TGTGCCAGCAGCTCTAGCCCGGGACTAGGGGTTTTTGAAGGGCAGTACTTC. This sequence encodes CASSSSPGLGVFEGQYF. V is TRBV7-2 and J is TRBJ2-7, with 8 positions matching TRBD2. V lost 4 bases and J lost 9; bases outside the gene matches: 20. There are 17 residues in the CDR3. Germline CDR1 SGHTA, CDR2 FQGNSA.